The 32 T cell receptor beta chains in this list originate from one sample, sequenced in a study of T cell responses to AZD1222 COVID-19 vaccine. Produced via immunoSEQ multiplex PCR; TCRdb's table is partial and in-frame only. This table holds 70,000 to 90,000 clones, about 89% found once. The source material was peripheral blood, sampled on day 0 of AZD1222 vaccination. These receptors were obtained from an adult in good health.

This clone was detected a few times. The chain couples TRBV5-1 to TRBJ2-3, with TRBD1 identical over 8 bases. Germline trimming cut 4 bases from V and 1 base from J; bases unmatched to any gene: 5. The CDR3 is made up of 15 amino acids. Germline lookup yields CDR1 SGHRS and CDR2 YFSETQ. CDR3 sequence: CASSRRGQGTDTQYF. The CDR3 DNA sequence: TGCGCCAGCAGCCGTCGGGGACAGGGCACAGATACGCAGTATTTT.

The rearrangement uses TRBV11-3 and TRBJ2-1; 7 bases are a match to TRBD1. Germline V CDR1 and CDR2: SGHNT, YENEEA. The junction had 1 base not matched to a gene; V was cut back by 5 bases and J by 0 bases. The CDR3 is made up of 14 amino acids. The CDR3 region is CASSRDSSYNEQFF. CDR3 sequence (DNA): TGTGCCAGCAGCAGGGACAGCTCCTACAATGAGCAGTTCTTC.

The chain carries TRBV19 and TRBJ1-1, with a possible D match to TRBD1 (6 bases). Germline CDR1 LNHDA, CDR2 SQIVND (reference sequence). The CDR3 sequence is 15 residues long. With 4 bases removed from V and 0 bases from J, the gap between germline ends came to 12 bases. CDR3 amino acids: CASSTRQEMNTEAFF. The CDR3 region has the DNA TGTGCCAGTAGTACCCGACAGGAGATGAACACTGAAGCTTTCTTT.

The chain couples TRBV4-1 to TRBJ1-2, with 7 bases aligning to TRBD1. Trimming at V came to 0 bases and at J to 7 bases, leaving 5 bases not matched to a gene. The CDR3 contains 14 residues. The germline V gene has CDR1 MGHRA and CDR2 YSYEKL. CDR3 protein: CASSQERQGTGYTF. The CDR3 DNA sequence: TGCGCCAGCAGCCAAGAGAGACAGGGCACTGGCTACACCTTC.

The chain links TRBV3-1 (or the pseudogene TRBV3-2) to TRBJ2-3; tentative D call: TRBD2 (5 bases). Germline values: CDR1 LGHDT, CDR2 YNNKEL (reference sequence). The ends were cut back, 5 bases at V and 0 bases at J, with 12 bases in the middle. The CDR3 has 15 amino acids. CDR3 residues: CASSSRGYSTDTQYF. CDR3 in DNA: TGTGCCAGCAGCTCTCGGGGTTACAGCACAGATACGCAGTATTTT.

J is TRBJ1-5 and V is TRBV6-2 or TRBV6-3; no clear D. Trimming took 4 bases from V and 4 from J, leaving 5 bases between them. The CDR3 consists of 12 residues. Germline loops: CDR1 MNHEY, CDR2 SVGEGT. CDR3 amino acids: CASSSRNQPQHF. The CDR3 DNA reads as TGTGCCAGCAGTTCCCGGAATCAGCCCCAGCATTTT.

The chain couples TRBV24-1 to TRBJ2-1, with a possible D match to TRBD2 (5 bases). Trimming stripped 7 bases from V and 7 bases from J, with 10 bases between. CDR3 size: 12 residues. The germline CDR1 and CDR2 sequences are KGHDR and SFDVKD. The CDR3 coding sequence is TGTGCCACCAGCGACGGACTGAATGAGCAGTTCTTC. It specifies CATSDGLNEQFF.

This chain links TRBV4-2 with TRBJ2-2; TRBD2 matches at 10 bases. Germline assignment: CDR1 LGHNA and CDR2 YNFKEQ. Losses at the gene ends were 0 bases for V and 6 bases for J; bases not matched to a gene: 10. The CDR3 contains 18 residues. The DNA for the CDR3 is TGTGCCAGCAGCCAAGATACTATAGCGGGAGGAAGAGCCGGGGAGCTGTTTTTT. Its translation is CASSQDTIAGGRAGELFF.

This clone appeared a few times. This sequence joins TRBV9 and TRBJ2-7; 7 bases are a match to TRBD1. With 5 bases clipped from V and 6 bases from J, the junction kept 17 bases outside the gene matches. CDR3 size: 16 residues. Germline CDR1 reads SGDLS; CDR2 reads YYNGEE. The CDR3 DNA follows: TGTGCCAGCAGTCCCGTCTCCGGGACAGCCCCTCTCGAGCAGTACTTC. Its translation: CASSPVSGTAPLEQYF.

V gene TRBV11-3 combines with J gene TRBJ1-2; the D is unclear. CDR3 length: 14 amino acids. Germline V gene data show CDR1 as SGHNT and CDR2 as YENEEA. V was shortened by 3 bases and J by 8 bases, with 16 bases between the two germline ends. This chain's CDR3 is CASSFPALSRGYTF. CDR3 sequence (DNA): TGTGCCAGCAGCTTCCCCGCCCTCAGTCGCGGCTACACCTTC. Supplemented by reference TRBV11-3 and TRBJ1-2, the full variable domain reads EAGVVQSPRYKIIEKKQPVAFWCNPISGHNTLYWYLQNLGQGPELLIRYENEEAVDDSQLPKDRFSAERLKGVDSTLKIQPAELGDSAVYLCASSFPALSRGYTFGSGTRLTVV.

This clone was seen once. V usage is TRBV4-2 and J usage is TRBJ2-2; a weak D match, TRBD2 (6 bases). CDR3 length: 17 amino acids. Trimming cost V 0 bases and J 3 bases, with 14 bases left between them. In germline, CDR1 is LGHNA, CDR2 YNFKEQ. The CDR3 protein is CASSQEWGVADTGELFF. The CDR3 nucleotides read TGTGCCAGCAGCCAAGAATGGGGGGTGGCGGACACCGGGGAGCTGTTTTTT.

This chain connects TRBV18 to TRBJ1-2; maybe TRBD1 (5 bases). Looked up from germline, CDR1 is KGHSH and CDR2 is LQKENI. The V and J ends lost 2 bases and 1 base respectively, with 14 bases between them. This CDR3 is built from 16 residues. This chain's CDR3 is CASSPGKTADNYGYTF. The CDR3 DNA follows: TGTGCCAGCTCACCAGGAAAGACAGCGGATAACTATGGCTACACCTTC. Full variable domain (outside the CDR3, taken from reference TRBV18 and TRBJ1-2): NAGVMQNPRHLVRRRGQEARLRCSPMKGHSHVYWYRQLPEEGLKFMVYLQKENIIDESGMPKERFSAEFPKEGPSILRIQQVVRGDSAAYFCASSPGKTADNYGYTFGSGTRLTVV.

The CDR3 coding sequence is TGTGCCAGCAGGTTACTAGCGGGAGCCTACAATGAGCAGTTCTTC. It translates to CASRLLAGAYNEQFF. The chain recombines TRBV6-5 with TRBJ2-1; 11 bases map to TRBD2. In germline, CDR1 is MNHEY, CDR2 SVGAGI. Trimming at V came to 6 bases and at J to 2 bases, leaving 3 bases not matched to a gene. This CDR3 spans 15 amino acids.

Here the CDR3 reads CASSPQGDQPQHF. The DNA of the CDR3 is TGTGCCAGCAGCCCACAGGGGGATCAGCCCCAGCATTTT. V is TRBV2 and J is TRBJ1-5; 8 bases are a match to TRBD1. The germline V gene encodes CDR1 SNHLY and CDR2 FYNNEI. V shed 6 bases, J shed 5 bases, and the junction held 3 bases outside the gene matches. CDR3 length: 13 residues.

The V and J genes are TRBV9 and TRBJ2-4; D not certain. This CDR3 contains 15 residues. V lost 3 bases, J lost 2 bases, and 12 bases lay in between. Germline-derived CDR1 and CDR2 are SGDLS and YYNGEE. The CDR3 region has the DNA TGTGCCAGCAGCGCCTCCACGGCAACCAAAAACATTCAGTACTTC. It specifies CASSASTATKNIQYF.

J is TRBJ2-7 and V is TRBV19; the match to TRBD2 covers 10 bases. The CDR3 consists of 14 residues. V shed 5 bases and J 6 bases; nucleotides not matched to a gene: 7. Germline V gene lookup returns CDR1 LNHDA and CDR2 SQIVND (reference sequence). The CDR3, as DNA: TGTGCCAGTAGTGACCTCCGACTAGCGGGCGAGCAGTACTTC. Protein product: CASSDLRLAGEQYF.

The J gene is TRBJ1-1, the V gene TRBV30, with a weak D call TRBD1 (5 bases). This CDR3 is 13 amino acids long. V was shortened by 8 bases and J by 0 bases, with 13 bases between the two germline ends. From germline, CDR1 is GTSNPN and CDR2 SVGIG (reference sequence). The CDR3 DNA follows: TGTGCCGCAACGAGGGACGTGAACACTGAAGCTTTCTTT. This sequence encodes CAATRDVNTEAFF.

The chain is built from TRBV4-1 and TRBJ2-1; D not resolved. V lost 1 base to trimming and J lost 0 bases, with 13 bases between them. Germline V lookup: CDR1 MGHRA, CDR2 YSYEKL. This CDR3 has 17 amino acids. The CDR3 coding sequence is TGCGCCAGCAGCCAAGGTCTTGCGAAGAGCTCCTACAATGAGCAGTTCTTC. Translation gives CASSQGLAKSSYNEQFF.

This chain connects TRBV6-5 to TRBJ1-5, with D tentatively TRBD1 (5 bases). The ends were cut back, 0 bases at V and 6 bases at J, with 9 bases in the middle. The CDR3 runs to 14 residues. The germline CDR1 and CDR2 sequences are MNHEY and SVGAGI. CDR3: CASSYSGGVQPQHF. CDR3 DNA sequence: TGTGCCAGCAGTTACTCGGGGGGGGTTCAGCCCCAGCATTTT.

V is TRBV10-3 and J is TRBJ2-2; 7 nucleotides match TRBD1. V was pared by 7 bases and J by 8 bases, with 10 bases of the junction left unmatched. The V gene's germline CDR1 is ENHRY and CDR2 SYGVKD. The CDR3 contains 14 residues. This CDR3 reads CAIKIGTDGGELFF. The CDR3 nucleotides read TGTGCCATCAAGATAGGGACAGATGGAGGGGAGCTGTTTTTT.

V is TRBV4-3 and J is TRBJ1-2, with no clear D. Per germline, CDR1 LGHNA and CDR2 YSLEER. Trimming pared 1 base from V and 2 bases from J, leaving 11 bases between. The CDR3 extends over 15 amino acids. CDR3 coding DNA: TGCGCCAGCAGCCAAGCCGTTCTCCCAAACTATGGCTACACCTTC. Its translation is CASSQAVLPNYGYTF.

This chain links TRBV5-4 with TRBJ2-6, with TRBD2 matching 8 bases. Germline V gene lookup returns CDR1 SGHNT and CDR2 YYREEE (reference sequence). V lost 4 bases to trimming and J lost 4 bases; unmatched junction nucleotides: 13. CDR3 length equals 18 residues. In nucleotides, the CDR3 is TGTGCCAGCAGCATAGGGAGCGGGGGATCTTTAGGGGCCAACGTCCTGACTTTC. Translated: CASSIGSGGSLGANVLTF.

The chain joins TRBV5-6 to TRBJ2-7; perhaps TRBD2 as D (5 bases). This CDR3 region has 12 residues. Trimming left V 4 bases short and J 1 base short, with 6 bases between. Germline V gene data show CDR1 as SGHDT and CDR2 as YYEEEE. The CDR3 DNA is TGTGCCAGCAGCCGGACTTCCTACGAGCAGTACTTC. Translation: CASSRTSYEQYF. The whole variable domain, filled in from reference TRBV5-6 and TRBJ2-7, reads DAGVTQSPTHLIKTRGQQVTLRCSPKSGHDTVSWYQQALGQGPQFIFQYYEEEERQRGNFPDRFSGHQFPNYSSELNVNALLLGDSALYLCASSRTSYEQYFGPGTRLTVT.

V gene TRBV19 combines with J gene TRBJ1-5; 10 bases are a match to TRBD1. V lost 6 bases to trimming and J lost 6 bases; unmatched junction nucleotides: 5. The CDR3 totals 14 residues. Germline assignment: CDR1 LNHDA and CDR2 SQIVND (reference sequence). This CDR3 reads CASRATGGVQPQHF. The CDR3 nucleotides are TGTGCCAGTAGGGCGACAGGGGGCGTTCAGCCCCAGCATTTT.

The rearrangement uses TRBV6-5 and TRBJ2-1; tentatively, D is TRBD1 (6 bases). V lost 4 bases and J lost 0, with 13 bases in between. This CDR3 region has 16 residues. Germline assignment: CDR1 MNHEY and CDR2 SVGAGI. This CDR3 reads CASSLRTTGSYNEQFF. DNA for the CDR3: TGTGCCAGCAGTTTAAGAACGACAGGCTCCTACAATGAGCAGTTCTTC.

The rearrangement joins TRBV6-5 to TRBJ1-1, with D perhaps TRBD1 (5 bases). Trimming pared 4 bases from V and 4 bases from J, leaving 10 bases between. Germline loops: CDR1 MNHEY, CDR2 SVGAGI. The CDR3 contains 13 residues. The DNA for the CDR3 is TGTGCCAGCAGTTTCCAGGGACCCACTGAAGCTTTCTTT. Protein sequence: CASSFQGPTEAFF.

V gene TRBV14 combines with J gene TRBJ2-2; 11 nucleotides align to TRBD1. CDR3 length equals 20 residues. Germline trimming cut 4 bases from V and 2 bases from J; bases unmatched to any gene: 15. CDR1 SGHDN and CDR2 FVKESK come from the germline V gene. In nucleotides, the CDR3 is TGTGCCAGCAGCCTCAACATTTATACTCGGACAGGGGGCAACACCGGGGAGCTGTTTTTT. It specifies CASSLNIYTRTGGNTGELFF.

The rearrangement uses TRBV3-1 (or the pseudogene TRBV3-2) and TRBJ2-6; D is unresolved. This CDR3 region has 16 residues. Germline CDR1 reads LGHDT; CDR2 reads YNNKEL (reference sequence). Trimming shortened V by 5 bases and J by 1 base, and 12 bases separated the two germline ends. Here the CDR3 DNA reads TGTGCCAGCAGCTCCATATTCCAGTCTGGGGCCAACGTCCTGACTTTC. Translated, it gives CASSSIFQSGANVLTF.

The chain carries TRBV6-5 and TRBJ1-1; D may be TRBD1 (6 bases). V was clipped by 6 bases and J by 0 bases, with 14 bases between them. The length of the CDR3 is 15 residues. Germline-derived CDR1 and CDR2 are MNHEY and SVGAGI. CDR3 sequence reads: CASRGTTNMNTEAFF. The CDR3 DNA follows: TGTGCCAGCAGAGGGACAACAAACATGAACACTGAAGCTTTCTTT.

The chain is built from TRBV5-1 and TRBJ2-1; 10 bases align to TRBD2. This CDR3 contains 18 residues. V shed 4 bases, J shed 0 bases, and the junction held 10 bases outside the gene matches. Germline V gene lookup returns CDR1 SGHRS and CDR2 YFSETQ. CDR3 amino acids: CASSEGLATLSSYNEQFF. The CDR3 bases are TGCGCCAGCAGCGAGGGACTAGCGACCCTGAGCTCCTACAATGAGCAGTTCTTC.

This clone showed up just once. This rearrangement joins TRBV3-1 (or the pseudogene TRBV3-2) to TRBJ2-3; TRBD2 matches 9 bases. CDR1 and CDR2 (germline): LGHDT, YNNKEL (reference sequence). The CDR3 spans 15 residues. V was clipped by 1 base and J by 8 bases; unmatched bases: 7. Here the CDR3 reads CASSQGLAGGRTQYF. The CDR3 bases are TGTGCCAGCAGCCAAGGTCTCGCGGGGGGGCGTACGCAGTATTTT.

CDR3: CASSLLGAETQYF. The DNA for the CDR3 is TGTGCCAGCAGTTTGTTGGGGGCAGAGACCCAGTACTTC. The chain couples TRBV12-3 or TRBV12-4 to TRBJ2-5, with TRBD1 as a possible D gene (6 bases). There are 13 residues in the CDR3. Trimming stripped 3 bases from V and 4 bases from J, with 9 bases between.